This T cell receptor (beta chain) was recovered during a study of shared clonotypes between healthy human individuals. About this clone itself: Its target is not known.

Per the authors' pipeline: Filtering of immunoSEQ junctional sequences could not match full-length read filtering. Data came from immunoSEQ multiplex PCR; TCRdb stores just in-frame clones and leaves some out. V and J calls and clone size come straight from that table; D and trimming were deduced from the DNA. The sample lists about 1,800,000 clones, roughly 95% occurring once. CDR3 length equals 16 residues. J was trimmed by 7 bases and V by 4 bases; bases with no gene match: 6. Germline CDR1 is PRHDT and CDR2 is FYEKMQ (reference sequence). Whole-study findings and limits: There were few donors, and this limited the genetic and exposure-history diversity represented. On the whole, naive subsets had larger estimated richness than memory subsets had. It was the non-shared clonotypes that had lower generation probabilities than clonotypes shared by all four donors.

CD45RO-negative, CCR7-positively selected cells formed the naive CD8 fraction, excluding terminally differentiated effector memory CD45RA+ cells. The receptor was derived from a man aged 18 to 35 in good health. Sample: naive CD8+ T cells sorted from blood. The chain recombines TRBV13 with TRBJ2-1, with 14 positions matching TRBD2. The CDR3 DNA reads as TGTGCCAGCAGCTCTGGGACTAGCGGGAGAAATAATGAGCAGTTCTTC. It is translated as CASSSGTSGRNNEQFF.